The rows below give T cell receptor beta chains drawn from one sample of a study of T cell responses to AZD1222 COVID-19 vaccine. The repertoire was sequenced with immunoSEQ multiplex PCR; TCRdb's copy has only in-frame clones and lacks some. The sample lists around 80,000 clones; about 83% were seen once. The sample was peripheral blood, taken 28 days after the second AZD1222 dose. The receptor set was obtained from an adult who received the AZD1222 COVID-19 vaccine. Both conserved end residues are part of each CDR3. Fields, in order: J gene, V gene, D gene, clone size, CDR3 length, CDR3 DNA, CDR3 protein. A D gene is named only where the DNA matches it firmly. Size is stated for part of the rows, as once, few or many counts, or as a class when the clone is expanded.

j_call: TRBJ2-1; v_call: TRBV28; d_call: -; clone_size: -; cdr3_length: 17; cdr3_nt: TGTGCCAGCAGTTTATTGAGTTCTGGGACCCGGTACAATGAGCAGTTCTTC; cdr3_aa: CASSLLSSGTRYNEQFF
j_call: TRBJ2-1; v_call: TRBV9; d_call: -; clone_size: -; cdr3_length: 17; cdr3_nt: TGTGCCAGCAGCGTAGCCGGTGGGTTCAGCTCCTACAATGAGCAGTTCTTC; cdr3_aa: CASSVAGGFSSYNEQFF
j_call: TRBJ2-7; v_call: TRBV27; d_call: -; clone_size: -; cdr3_length: 16; cdr3_nt: TGTGCCAGCAGTCCTAGGGGGGGCCAGCTTCTCTACGAGCAGTACTTC; cdr3_aa: CASSPRGGQLLYEQYF
j_call: TRBJ2-7; v_call: TRBV7-6; d_call: -; clone_size: -; cdr3_length: 15; cdr3_nt: TGTGCCAGCAGCCCAGGGCGAACTCGCTCCTACGAGCAGTACTTC; cdr3_aa: CASSPGRTRSYEQYF
j_call: TRBJ1-5; v_call: TRBV5-1; d_call: -; clone_size: -; cdr3_length: 15; cdr3_nt: TGCGCCAGCAGCTTGTCGGGGGGAAGCAATCAGCCCCAGCATTTT; cdr3_aa: CASSLSGGSNQPQHF
j_call: TRBJ2-1; v_call: TRBV2; d_call: -; clone_size: -; cdr3_length: 13; cdr3_nt: TGTGCCAGCGGGGTGGGTATTTACAATGAGCAGTTCTTC; cdr3_aa: CASGVGIYNEQFF
j_call: TRBJ1-5; v_call: TRBV6-5; d_call: TRBD1; clone_size: -; cdr3_length: 14; cdr3_nt: TGTGCCAGCAACCTAGACAGGGTAAATCAGCCCCAGCATTTT; cdr3_aa: CASNLDRVNQPQHF
j_call: TRBJ1-1; v_call: TRBV28; d_call: -; clone_size: -; cdr3_length: 14; cdr3_nt: TGTGCCAGCAGTCCGCGATACAGGGATACTGAAGCTTTCTTT; cdr3_aa: CASSPRYRDTEAFF
j_call: TRBJ1-4; v_call: TRBV4-2; d_call: TRBD1; clone_size: -; cdr3_length: 14; cdr3_nt: TGTGCCAGCAGCCCCAGACAGGGGGGAGAAAAACTGTTTTTT; cdr3_aa: CASSPRQGGEKLFF
j_call: TRBJ2-7; v_call: TRBV10-3; d_call: TRBD2; clone_size: -; cdr3_length: 15; cdr3_nt: TGTGCCACGGAAACTACAGCTAGCGGGAGTTACGAGCAGTACTTC; cdr3_aa: CATETTASGSYEQYF
j_call: TRBJ1-1; v_call: TRBV7-2; d_call: -; clone_size: -; cdr3_length: 14; cdr3_nt: TGTGCCAGCCTCCCGAACATTCTGAACACTGAAGCTTTCTTT; cdr3_aa: CASLPNILNTEAFF
j_call: TRBJ2-1; v_call: TRBV18; d_call: TRBD2; clone_size: -; cdr3_length: 12; cdr3_nt: TGTGCCAGCTCACGTGCGCTAGCGGTGCAGTTCTTC; cdr3_aa: CASSRALAVQFF
j_call: TRBJ1-5; v_call: TRBV30; d_call: -; clone_size: -; cdr3_length: 16; cdr3_nt: TGTGCCTGGAGTGTGGGTGATGGAAATAGCAATCAGCCCCAGCATTTT; cdr3_aa: CAWSVGDGNSNQPQHF
j_call: TRBJ2-1; v_call: TRBV12-3/TRBV12-4; d_call: -; clone_size: once; cdr3_length: 12; cdr3_nt: TGTGCCAGCAGTTCCTATAGGAATGAGCAGTTCTTC; cdr3_aa: CASSSYRNEQFF
j_call: TRBJ2-1; v_call: TRBV9; d_call: TRBD2; clone_size: -; cdr3_length: 15; cdr3_nt: TGTGCCAGCAGCGTAGCTGAGCGGGAGGCGGGGGAGCAGTTCTTC; cdr3_aa: CASSVAEREAGEQFF
j_call: TRBJ1-5; v_call: TRBV3-1/TRBV3-2; d_call: -; clone_size: once; cdr3_length: 15; cdr3_nt: TGTGCCAGCAACCACAGGGTCATTAGCAATCAGCCCCAGCATTTT; cdr3_aa: CASNHRVISNQPQHF
j_call: TRBJ1-1; v_call: TRBV18; d_call: -; clone_size: -; cdr3_length: 14; cdr3_nt: TGTGCCAGCTCACCACAGGCGGGGAGGACTGAAGCTTTCTTT; cdr3_aa: CASSPQAGRTEAFF
j_call: TRBJ1-5; v_call: TRBV18; d_call: -; clone_size: -; cdr3_length: 13; cdr3_nt: TGTGCCAGCTCGCCTCTGGGGGATCAGCCCCAGCATTTT; cdr3_aa: CASSPLGDQPQHF
j_call: TRBJ2-3; v_call: TRBV3-1/TRBV3-2; d_call: -; clone_size: -; cdr3_length: 16; cdr3_nt: TGTGCCAGCAGCCAAGCCCCCTTAGTCGGCACAGATACGCAGTATTTT; cdr3_aa: CASSQAPLVGTDTQYF
j_call: TRBJ1-5; v_call: TRBV6-5; d_call: -; clone_size: -; cdr3_length: 15; cdr3_nt: TGTGCCAGCTCGGAGACAGACAATAGCAATCAGCCCCAGCATTTT; cdr3_aa: CASSETDNSNQPQHF
j_call: TRBJ1-1; v_call: TRBV3-1/TRBV3-2; d_call: TRBD1; clone_size: -; cdr3_length: 14; cdr3_nt: TGTGCCAGCAGCCGCGGACAGGGCATCGGTGAAGCTTTCTTT; cdr3_aa: CASSRGQGIGEAFF
j_call: TRBJ1-4; v_call: TRBV28; d_call: -; clone_size: -; cdr3_length: 12; cdr3_nt: TGTGCCAGCATGGCCGAGGGGGAAAAACTGTTTTTT; cdr3_aa: CASMAEGEKLFF
j_call: TRBJ2-1; v_call: TRBV5-1; d_call: -; clone_size: -; cdr3_length: 13; cdr3_nt: TGCGCCAGCAGCTTGGTAGGTGGGAATGAGCAGTTCTTC; cdr3_aa: CASSLVGGNEQFF
j_call: TRBJ1-2; v_call: TRBV5-1; d_call: -; clone_size: -; cdr3_length: 15; cdr3_nt: TGCGCCAGCAGCTTGGAGGGGTCGGGGGCGGATGGCTACACCTTC; cdr3_aa: CASSLEGSGADGYTF
j_call: TRBJ2-3; v_call: TRBV28; d_call: -; clone_size: -; cdr3_length: 14; cdr3_nt: TGTGCCAGCAGTTTAGGGCAGTTCACAGATACGCAGTATTTT; cdr3_aa: CASSLGQFTDTQYF